This T cell receptor beta chain appears in the sequencing data of a study of T cells after yellow fever vaccination. On the study more broadly: Fractions containing few cells were prepared with SMART-Seq v4 Ultra Low Input. Findings and limits, study-wide: Reappearance after the booster was seen for most primary-vaccination clones, at more than 95% CD4 and around 90% CD8.

CDR1 is SGHRS, CDR2 YFSETQ, per germline. CDR3 length: 16 residues. The V and J ends lost 1 base and 5 bases, in that order; junction bases with no gene match: 10. Remarks on this clonotype: The target antigen is unknown.

Template switching by 5'RACE produced TCR cDNA, adding a universal primer site and UMIs. One entry per CDR3 protein results from TCRdb running MiXCR on the 5' RACE reads. The sample contains about 510,000 distinct CDR3 sequences, 21% of which appear only once. The origin of this receptor is a man between 18 and 29 years old who received the YFV17D yellow fever vaccine. The source material was PBMCs, sampled about 20 days after the first yellow fever vaccination. The gene calls are TRBV5-1 and TRBJ2-5, with 8 bases lining up with TRBD1. DNA of the CDR3: TGCGCCAGCAGCTTGTCGGGGACAGGCCCCGGGGAGACCCAGTACTTC. Translated, it gives CASSLSGTGPGETQYF.